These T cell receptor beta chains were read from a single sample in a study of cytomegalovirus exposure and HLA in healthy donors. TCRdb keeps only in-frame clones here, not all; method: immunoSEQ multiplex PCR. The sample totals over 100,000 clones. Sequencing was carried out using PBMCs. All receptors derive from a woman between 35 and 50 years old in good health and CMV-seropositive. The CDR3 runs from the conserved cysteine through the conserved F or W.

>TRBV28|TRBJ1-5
CASSLTAPAQHF
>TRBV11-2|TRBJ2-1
CASSLQGETYNEQFF
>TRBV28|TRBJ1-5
CASRRAGRDQPQHF
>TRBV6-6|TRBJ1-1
CASSSRGGGLNTEAFF
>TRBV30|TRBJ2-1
CAWSGLAGYNEQFF
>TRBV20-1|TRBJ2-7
CSASSGEQYF
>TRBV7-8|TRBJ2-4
CASSLHSGLADLAKNIQYF
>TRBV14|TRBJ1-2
CASSQGPGGRYGYTF
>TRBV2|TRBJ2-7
CASSEARQLAEQYF
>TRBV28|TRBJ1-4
CASSGGGEEKLFF
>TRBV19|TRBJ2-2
CASSITQGTGELFF
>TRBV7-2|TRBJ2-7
CASSLVGQAYEQYF
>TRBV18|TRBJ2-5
CASSPPSGGSETQYF
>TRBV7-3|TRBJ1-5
CASSAPCGPSHNQPQHF
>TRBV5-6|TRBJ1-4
CASSRDRGSEKLFF
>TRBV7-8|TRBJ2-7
CASSLGSGFREAYEQYF
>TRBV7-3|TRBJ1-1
CASSLAGTGGTEAFF
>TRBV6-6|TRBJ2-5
CASSARDRGKTQYF
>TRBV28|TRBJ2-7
CASSTRLAATYEQYF
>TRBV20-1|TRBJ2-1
CSASPDTEQFF
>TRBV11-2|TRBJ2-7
CASSSRGTGGNEQYF
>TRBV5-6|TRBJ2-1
CASSWGLAVGNEQFF
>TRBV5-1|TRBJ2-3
CASSLDPSTDTQYF
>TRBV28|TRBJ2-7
CASSLHPGQGRYEQYF
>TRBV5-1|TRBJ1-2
CASSSGDFNNYGYTF
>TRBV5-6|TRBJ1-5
CASSLGGGSNQPQHF
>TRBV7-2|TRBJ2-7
CASSIGQGTTYEQYF
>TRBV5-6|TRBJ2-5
CASSFPTSEQYF
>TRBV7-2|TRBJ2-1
CASSLARQNEQFF
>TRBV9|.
CASSVASGTSYEQYF
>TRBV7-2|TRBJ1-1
CASIRTGGVTEAFF
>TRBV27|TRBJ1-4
CASSLNRGRNEKLFF
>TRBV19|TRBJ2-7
CASSMQKGVHEQYF
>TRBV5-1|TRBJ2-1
CASSLSGFVGLFDNEQFF
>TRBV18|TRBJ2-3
CASSPLENTQYF
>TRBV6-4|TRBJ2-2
CASSDSGTRVTGELFF
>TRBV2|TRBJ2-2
CASTGRDGGELFF
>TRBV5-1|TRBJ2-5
CASSLLGAEQETQYF
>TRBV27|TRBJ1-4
CASSPYDSYNEKLFF
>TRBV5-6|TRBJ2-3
CASSRGVAREGTDTQYF
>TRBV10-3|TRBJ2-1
CAISESRLAGDNEQFF
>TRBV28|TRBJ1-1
CASSLRAAAFF
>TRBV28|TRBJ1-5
CASSSYRFQPQHF
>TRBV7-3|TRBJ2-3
CASSPSGSGRGTQYF
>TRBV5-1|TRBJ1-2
CASSLGEGNYGYTF
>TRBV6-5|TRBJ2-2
CASSRASDTGELFF
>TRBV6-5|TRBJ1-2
CASSVTGVGGYTF
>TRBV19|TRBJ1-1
CASSIQGSTEAFF
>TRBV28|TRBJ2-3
CASSLVGDSPDTQYF
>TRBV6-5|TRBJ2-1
CASNRASGRRDEQFF
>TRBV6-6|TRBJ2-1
CASKHSGSKNEQFF
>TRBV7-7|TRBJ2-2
CASSPDRVAPGELFF
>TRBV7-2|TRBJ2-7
CASSLVADSYEQYF
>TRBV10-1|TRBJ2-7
CASSPRTGGEQYF
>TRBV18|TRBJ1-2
CASSPPRAGAHF
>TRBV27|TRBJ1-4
CASRLTGGGEKLFF
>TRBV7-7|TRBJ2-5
CASSLAGLLQETQYF
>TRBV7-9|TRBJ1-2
CASSLGSGTVSGYTF
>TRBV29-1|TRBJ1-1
CSVEGGMTEAFF
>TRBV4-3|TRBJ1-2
CASSQTTSGVGYTF